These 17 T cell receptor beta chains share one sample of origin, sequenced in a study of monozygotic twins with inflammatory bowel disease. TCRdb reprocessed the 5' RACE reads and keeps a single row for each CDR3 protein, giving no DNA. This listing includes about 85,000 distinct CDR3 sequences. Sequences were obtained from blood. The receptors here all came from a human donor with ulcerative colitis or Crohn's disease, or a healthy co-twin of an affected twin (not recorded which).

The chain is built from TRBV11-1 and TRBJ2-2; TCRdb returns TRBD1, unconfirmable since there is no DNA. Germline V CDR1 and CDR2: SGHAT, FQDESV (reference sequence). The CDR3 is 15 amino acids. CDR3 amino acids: CASRRDSTNTGELFF.

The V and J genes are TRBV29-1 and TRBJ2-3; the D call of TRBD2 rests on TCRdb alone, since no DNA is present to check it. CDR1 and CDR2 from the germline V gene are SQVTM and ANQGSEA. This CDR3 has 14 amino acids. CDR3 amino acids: CSGQFGTSLDTQYF.

This CDR3 reads CATSEAGTGTGDNEQFF. This chain links TRBV24-1 with TRBJ2-1; TCRdb outputs TRBD1, but without DNA this stays unchecked. CDR3 size: 17 residues. Looked up from germline, CDR1 is KGHDR and CDR2 is SFDVKD.

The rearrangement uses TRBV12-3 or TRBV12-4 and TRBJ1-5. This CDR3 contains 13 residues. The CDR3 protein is CASRDDSNQPQHF.

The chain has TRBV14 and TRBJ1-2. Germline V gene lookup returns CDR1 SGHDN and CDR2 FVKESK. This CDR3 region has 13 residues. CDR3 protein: CASSQEPDYGYTF.

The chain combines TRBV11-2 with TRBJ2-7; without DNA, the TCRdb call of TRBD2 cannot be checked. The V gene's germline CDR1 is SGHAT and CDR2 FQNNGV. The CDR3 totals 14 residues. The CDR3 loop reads CASSPPGGTYEQYF.

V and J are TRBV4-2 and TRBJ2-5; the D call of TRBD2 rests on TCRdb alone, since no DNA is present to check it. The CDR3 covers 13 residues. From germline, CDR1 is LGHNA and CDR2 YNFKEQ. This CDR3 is CASSPSGEETQYF.

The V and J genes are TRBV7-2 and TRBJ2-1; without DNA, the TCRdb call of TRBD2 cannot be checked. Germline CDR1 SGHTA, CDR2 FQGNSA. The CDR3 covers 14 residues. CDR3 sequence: CASSWDWSTNEQFF.

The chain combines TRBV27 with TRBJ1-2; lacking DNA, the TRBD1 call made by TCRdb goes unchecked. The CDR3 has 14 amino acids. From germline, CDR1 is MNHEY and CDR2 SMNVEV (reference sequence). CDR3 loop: CASSLSRGSYGYTF.

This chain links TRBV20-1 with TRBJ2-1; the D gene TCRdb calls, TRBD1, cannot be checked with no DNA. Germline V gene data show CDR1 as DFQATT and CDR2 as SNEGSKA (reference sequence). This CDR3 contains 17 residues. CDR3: CSARGGVLGRYYNEQFF.

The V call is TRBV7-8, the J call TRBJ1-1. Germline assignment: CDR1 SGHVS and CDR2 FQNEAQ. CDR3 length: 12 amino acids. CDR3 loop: CASSLVAGLAFF.

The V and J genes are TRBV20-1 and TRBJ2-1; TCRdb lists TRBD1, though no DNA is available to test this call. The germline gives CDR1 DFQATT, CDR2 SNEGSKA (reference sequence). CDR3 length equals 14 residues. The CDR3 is CSAYGRSREHEQFF.

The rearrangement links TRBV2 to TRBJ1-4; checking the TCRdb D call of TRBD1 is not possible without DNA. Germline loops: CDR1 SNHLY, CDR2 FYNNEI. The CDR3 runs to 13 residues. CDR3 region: CASERDRGEKLFF.

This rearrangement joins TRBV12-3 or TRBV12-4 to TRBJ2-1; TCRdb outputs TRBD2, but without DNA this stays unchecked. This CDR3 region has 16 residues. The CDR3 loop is CASRPERGFGYNEQFF.

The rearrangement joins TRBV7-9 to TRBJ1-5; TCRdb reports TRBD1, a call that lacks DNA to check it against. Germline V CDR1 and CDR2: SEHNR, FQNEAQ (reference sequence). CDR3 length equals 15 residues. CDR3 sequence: CASSLAQGGNQPQHF.

This CDR3 reads CASSLWAQNTEAFF. This chain joins TRBV27 and TRBJ1-1. Germline V CDR1 and CDR2: MNHEY, SMNVEV (reference sequence). The CDR3 loop spans 14 amino acids.

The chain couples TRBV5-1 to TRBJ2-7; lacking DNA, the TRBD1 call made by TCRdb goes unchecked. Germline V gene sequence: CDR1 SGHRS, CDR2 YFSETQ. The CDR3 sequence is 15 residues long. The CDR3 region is CASSLTEGQVYEQYF.